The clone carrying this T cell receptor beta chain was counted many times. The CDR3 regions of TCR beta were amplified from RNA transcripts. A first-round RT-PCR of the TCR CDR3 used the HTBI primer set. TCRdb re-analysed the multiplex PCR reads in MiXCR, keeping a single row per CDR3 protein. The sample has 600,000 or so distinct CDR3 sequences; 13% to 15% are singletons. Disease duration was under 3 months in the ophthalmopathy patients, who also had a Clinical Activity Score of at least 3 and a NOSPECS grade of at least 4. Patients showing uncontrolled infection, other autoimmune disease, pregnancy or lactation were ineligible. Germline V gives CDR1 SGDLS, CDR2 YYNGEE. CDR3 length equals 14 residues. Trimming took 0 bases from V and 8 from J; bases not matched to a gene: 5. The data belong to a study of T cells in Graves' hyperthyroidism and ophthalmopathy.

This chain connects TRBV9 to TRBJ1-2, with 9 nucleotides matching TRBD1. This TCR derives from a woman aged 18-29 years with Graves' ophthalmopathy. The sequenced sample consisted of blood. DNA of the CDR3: TGTGCCAGCAGCGTAGAGGGACAGGGCGCCGGCTACACCTTC. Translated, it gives CASSVEGQGAGYTF. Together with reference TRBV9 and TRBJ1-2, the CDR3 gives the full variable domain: DSGVTQTPKHLITATGQRVTLRCSPRSGDLSVYWYQQSLDQGLQFLIQYYNGEERAKGNILERFSAQQFPDLHSELNLSSLELGDSALYFCASSVEGQGAGYTFGSGTRLTVV.